A selection of T cell receptor beta chains follows, all from one sample in a study of T cell changes during pregnancy in multiple sclerosis. Only in-frame clones appear in the TCRdb table, and some are missing; sequencing was by immunoSEQ multiplex PCR. The sample contains around 100,000 clones, roughly 92% of which appear only once. The material was peripheral blood, obtained in the third trimester of pregnancy. Every receptor here comes from a female donor with multiple sclerosis, enrolled in a pregnancy study. CDR3s include the opening cysteine and the closing phenylalanine or tryptophan. D genes are given only for firm matches. For some rows the clone size is stated as once, few or many, or as a class when expanded; others skip it.

TGCGCCAGCAGCTTGGTAACTAGCGGGGGGATAAGCTCCTACAATGAGCAGTTCTTC | CASSLVTSGGISSYNEQFF | TRBD2 | TRBV5-1 | - | TRBJ2-1
TGTGCCAGCAGCCAACGGGGATTAAACTACGAGCAGTACTTC | CASSQRGLNYEQYF | - | TRBV14 | once | TRBJ2-7
TGTGCCTGGAGTCTACGCAGGACAGGCACGAGGACCGGGGAGCTGTTTTTT | CAWSLRRTGTRTGELFF | TRBD1 | TRBV30 | - | TRBJ2-2
TGTGCCAGCAGCCTAGCGGGAGGGCCAAGGGAGCAGTACTTC | CASSLAGGPREQYF | TRBD2 | TRBV25-1 | - | TRBJ2-7
TGCAGTACGGGGGTAGGGACGCCGAGCTTC | CSTGVGTPSF | - | TRBV20-1 | - | TRBJ2-7
TGTGCCAGTAGTACAGGGTGGAGGGGTGAAAAACTGTTTTTT | CASSTGWRGEKLFF | - | TRBV19 | - | TRBJ1-4
TGTGCCAGCAGGCCAATCGCCGGGACTAGCGGGAACAATGAGCAGTTCTTC | CASRPIAGTSGNNEQFF | TRBD2 | TRBV27 | - | TRBJ2-1
TGTGCCAGCAGTGAACAGCAGGCTAACTATGGCTACACCTTC | CASSEQQANYGYTF | - | TRBV2 | - | TRBJ1-2
TGTGCCAGCAGTTTATCGGGACTAGCTAACGGCGAGCAGTACTTC | CASSLSGLANGEQYF | TRBD2 | TRBV27 | - | TRBJ2-7
TGTGCCTGGCGATGGACAAGCTATGGCTACACCTTC | CAWRWTSYGYTF | - | TRBV30 | - | TRBJ1-2
TGTGCCAGCGACCCCCGGGAAGCGGGGGGGATCTACAATGAGCAGTTCTTC | CASDPREAGGIYNEQFF | TRBD2 | TRBV7-9 | - | TRBJ2-1
TGTGCCAGCAGCTACAGATGGAATGAGCAGTTCTTC | CASSYRWNEQFF | - | TRBV14 | - | TRBJ2-1
TGTGCCAGCAGCCGATTGGGACAGGTCATCGAGGATGGCTACACCTTC | CASSRLGQVIEDGYTF | TRBD1 | TRBV4-2 | - | TRBJ1-2
TGTGCCAGCAGCTTGCGCCCGGACAGGTTGGGCACTGAAGCTTTCTTT | CASSLRPDRLGTEAFF | TRBD1 | TRBV5-5 | - | TRBJ1-1
TGTGCCAGCACCTCCCTAGGACAGGGTTGGCAGTTCTTC | CASTSLGQGWQFF | TRBD1 | TRBV6-6 | - | TRBJ2-1
TGCGCCAGCAGTCTAGCGGGCGCCTACAATGAGCAGTTCTTC | CASSLAGAYNEQFF | TRBD2 | TRBV10-2 | once | TRBJ2-1
TGTGCCAGCAGCCCCGGACTAGCGGGAGTAAATGAGCAGTTCTTC | CASSPGLAGVNEQFF | TRBD2 | TRBV7-3 | - | TRBJ2-1
TGCAGCGTTCGGTACAGGGCGGACACTGAAGCTTTCTTT | CSVRYRADTEAFF | - | TRBV29-1 | - | TRBJ1-1
TGTGCCAGCTCATCACGGACTAGCGGGAGTGGTGAGCAGTTCTTC | CASSSRTSGSGEQFF | TRBD2 | TRBV18 | - | TRBJ2-1
TGTGCCAGCAGCAACTTTCCAGGGACACTTAGCCCCTACGAGCAGTACTTC | CASSNFPGTLSPYEQYF | - | TRBV11-2 | - | TRBJ2-7
TGTGCCAGCAGTTTGGCGGGAAGAGCTAACTATGGCTACACCTTC | CASSLAGRANYGYTF | - | TRBV28 | - | TRBJ1-2
TGTGCCAGCAGTTTATCGGGAGGGGAGCGTGGCTACACCTTC | CASSLSGGERGYTF | - | TRBV27 | - | TRBJ1-2
TGTGCCAGCAGCGTAGACGTGGGGGCGGAAGAGTTCTTC | CASSVDVGAEEFF | - | TRBV7-9 | - | TRBJ2-1
TGTGCCAGCAGTTTTCGGACAGCCTACAATGAGCAGTTCTTC | CASSFRTAYNEQFF | - | TRBV7-9 | once | TRBJ2-1
TGTGCCAGCAGTTCGACGGGAGACTACGAGCAGTACTTC | CASSSTGDYEQYF | - | TRBV28 | - | TRBJ2-7
TGTGCCAGCAAATCCAGCGGTCTAGCGGGGGGCCACAATGAGCAGTTCTTC | CASKSSGLAGGHNEQFF | TRBD2 | TRBV2 | - | TRBJ2-1
TGCAGCGTTGACCAGGGGATCAGCACAGATACGCAGTATTTT | CSVDQGISTDTQYF | - | TRBV29-1 | once | TRBJ2-3
TGTGCCTGGAGTGGGCTAGGAGGCTTCACAGATACGCAGTATTTT | CAWSGLGGFTDTQYF | - | TRBV30 | - | TRBJ2-3
TGTGCCAGTAGTCTCTCGACAGGGGGATTATCTGAAGCTTTCTTT | CASSLSTGGLSEAFF | TRBD1 | TRBV19 | - | TRBJ1-1
TGTGCCAGCAGTCTACCGGGACAGGGTGGATTAGGCGAGCAGTACTTC | CASSLPGQGGLGEQYF | TRBD1 | TRBV28 | - | TRBJ2-7
TGTGCCAGCAGTTTAGGACTAGCGGGACTGCGAGCGTGGAATGAGCAGTTCTTC | CASSLGLAGLRAWNEQFF | TRBD2 | TRBV28 | - | TRBJ2-1
TGTGCCAGCAGCTCACAAGGGGGACTAGCGGGATCAGATACGCAGTATTTT | CASSSQGGLAGSDTQYF | TRBD2 | TRBV7-2 | - | TRBJ2-3
TGCGCCAGCAGCCAAGGCCGATCTGGGGGGGCCACAGATACGCAGTATTTT | CASSQGRSGGATDTQYF | - | TRBV4-1 | once | TRBJ2-3